Given below is one TCR beta chain in context. The data were taken from a study of blood T cell repertoires in COVID-19. Sequencing used immunoSEQ multiplex PCR; TCRdb keeps in-frame clones, though not all of them. The sample contains about 400,000 clones, 70% to 90% of which appear only once. V was clipped by 3 bases and J by 1 base, with 6 bases between them. The CDR3 runs 12 residues. From germline, CDR1 is SQVTM and CDR2 ANQGSEA. This chain links TRBV29-1 with TRBJ1-1; D is unclear. The clonotype comes from a woman younger than 30 with acute COVID-19. The sequenced sample consisted of PBMCs or T cells enriched from blood (not recorded which). The CDR3 region is CSVEGGNTEAFF. The CDR3 bases are TGCAGCGTTGAGGGAGGGAACACTGAAGCTTTCTTT.